What follows is one T cell receptor beta chain and its context. Its matching antigen is unknown. This may be a read error, as it is one base from a much larger clone. CDR1 is SGHVS, CDR2 FQNEAQ, per germline. This CDR3 is built from 16 residues. Breast cancer patients provided tissue from their axillary draining lymph nodes. The data were taken from a study of breast tumors, draining lymph nodes, adjacent tissues. From the multiplex PCR reads, TCRdb called clonotypes with MiXCR, one entry per CDR3 protein. The sample records more than 250,000 distinct CDR3 sequences, about 30% being singletons. Study results and caveats: The lymph node origin of tumor T cells was framed as consistent with a hypothesis, not demonstrated. Findings are consistent with lymph node origin and intratumoral expansion of most tumor T cells. Tumors had less TCR diversity than lymph nodes, more than nontumor tissue. Tumor and nontumor repertoires were significantly more similar in luminal-like than in basal-like breast cancer.

The specimen was axillary lymph node tissue. This TCR came from a female donor with breast cancer. Some clones in this sample may be carry-over from other donors' samples. The chain is built from TRBV7-8 and TRBJ2-1, with D unclear. In nucleotides, the CDR3 is TGTGCCAGCAGCTCCCCACAATTGAGCTCCTACAATGAGCAGTCCTTC. This sequence encodes CASSSPQLSSYNEQSF.